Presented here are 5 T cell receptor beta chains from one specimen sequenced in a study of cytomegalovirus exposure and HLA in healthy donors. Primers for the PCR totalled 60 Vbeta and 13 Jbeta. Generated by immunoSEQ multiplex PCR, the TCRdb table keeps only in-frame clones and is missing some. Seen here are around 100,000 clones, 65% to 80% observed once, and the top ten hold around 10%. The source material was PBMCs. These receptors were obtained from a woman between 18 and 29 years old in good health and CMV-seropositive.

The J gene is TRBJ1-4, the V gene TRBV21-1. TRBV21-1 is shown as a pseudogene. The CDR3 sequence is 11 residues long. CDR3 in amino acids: CARRRGGKLFF. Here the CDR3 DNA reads TGTGCAAGACGGCGGGGAGGAAAACTGTTTTTT.

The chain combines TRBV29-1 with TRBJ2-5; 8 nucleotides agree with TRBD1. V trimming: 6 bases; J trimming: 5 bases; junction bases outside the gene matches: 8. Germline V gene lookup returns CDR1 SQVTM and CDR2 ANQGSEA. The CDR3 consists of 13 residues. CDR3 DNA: TGCAGCGTAGCACGGGGGACAGGCGAGACCCAGTACTTC. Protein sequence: CSVARGTGETQYF.

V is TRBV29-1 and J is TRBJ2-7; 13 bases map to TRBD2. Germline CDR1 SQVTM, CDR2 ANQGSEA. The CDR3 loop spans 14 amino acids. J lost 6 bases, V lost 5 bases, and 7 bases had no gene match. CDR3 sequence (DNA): TGCAGCGTTTCTGGACTAGCGGGAGTGTTCGAGCAGTACTTC. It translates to CSVSGLAGVFEQYF.

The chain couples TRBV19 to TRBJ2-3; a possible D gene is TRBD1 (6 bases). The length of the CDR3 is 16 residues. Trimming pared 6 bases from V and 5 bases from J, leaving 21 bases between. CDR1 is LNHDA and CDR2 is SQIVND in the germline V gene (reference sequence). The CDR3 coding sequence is TGTGCCAGTAGAAACTCACTACAGGGTTGGGTAGATACGCAGTATTTT. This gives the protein CASRNSLQGWVDTQYF.

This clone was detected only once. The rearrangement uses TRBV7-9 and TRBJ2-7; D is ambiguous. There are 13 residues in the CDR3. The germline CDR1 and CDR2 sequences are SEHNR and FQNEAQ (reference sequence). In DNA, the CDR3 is TGTGCTTCACACGGGTCAGAGTATCGCGAGCAGTACTTC. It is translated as CASHGSEYREQYF.